This T cell receptor (beta chain) was captured by sequencing in a study of blood T cell repertoires in COVID-19. Study overall: The origin of the acute and convalescent COVID-19 samples was the United States, Italy and Spain. PBMCs, B-cell-depleted T cells, or T cells provided the cDNA or gDNA that made up the material.

The table lists this clone with a count of one. Original methodology: Estimates of nucleated cell counts were drawn from the amplification of reference gene primers. The table came from immunoSEQ multiplex PCR; TCRdb's copy has only in-frame clones and leaves some out. V and J calls and clone size are as listed in that table; D and trimming were resolved from the DNA. The sample gives 120,000 or so clones, around four fifths of which show up once; about 12% is in the top ten. CDR3 length: 13 amino acids. Germline lookup yields CDR1 SGHTA and CDR2 FQGNSA. Deletions cut 5 bases from V and 6 bases from J, with 13 bases between.

The source is a human donor in a cohort sampled during active COVID-19. The J gene is TRBJ2-5, the V gene TRBV7-2, with D possibly matching TRBD2 (5 bases). The sequenced sample consisted of peripheral blood. The CDR3 bases are TGTGCCAGCAGCCCAGGAGGCCCACAGACCCAGTACTTC. Encoded protein: CASSPGGPQTQYF.